This T cell receptor (beta chain) was sequenced for a study of blood T cell repertoires in COVID-19. Study background: PBMCs, B-cell-depleted T cells, or T cells were the source of the cDNA or gDNA that made up the material.

Enrollees, roughly 18 to 89 years old, lived in about two dozen US areas. Cohort assignment relied on participant-reported clinical history. Looked up from germline, CDR1 is SGHTA and CDR2 is FQGNSA. CDR3 size: 14 residues. After removal of 5 bases from V and 5 bases from J, the junction contained 5 bases not matched to a gene. TCRdb's copy holds only in-frame clones and misses some; the assay was immunoSEQ multiplex PCR. The table shows about 360,000 clones, with roughly 86% occurring only once. This receptor was taken from a man between 40 and 49 years old in a cohort exposed to, infected with or recovered from COVID-19 (not recorded which). Specimen: PBMCs or T cells enriched from blood (not recorded which). The chain couples TRBV7-2 to TRBJ1-5; 8 nucleotides line up with TRBD1. This chain's CDR3 is CASSPGQGYQPQHF. The CDR3 DNA follows: TGTGCCAGCAGCCCTGGACAGGGATATCAGCCCCAGCATTTT.